One sample yielded the 29 T cell receptor beta chains listed below, sequenced in a study of shared clonotypes between healthy human individuals. Sequencing was performed with immunoSEQ multiplex PCR; in TCRdb, only in-frame clones are kept and a portion is missing. This table holds over a million clones, approximately 80% found once. Source material: memory CD4+ T cells from PBMCs. Subset noted: CD45RA-negative fraction. Receptors originate from a man aged 18 to 30 in good health. Some clones in this sample may be carry-over from other donors' samples.

The rearrangement links TRBV7-2 to TRBJ2-7; 9 bases are shared with TRBD1. CDR1 is SGHTA, CDR2 FQGNSA, per germline. The CDR3 has 15 amino acids. V trimming: 5 bases; J trimming: 3 bases; junction bases outside the gene matches: 8. The CDR3: CASSRKWDRVYEQYF. The CDR3 nucleotides are TGTGCCAGCAGCAGAAAATGGGACAGGGTCTACGAGCAGTACTTC. The entire variable domain, with the rest obtained from reference TRBV7-2 and TRBJ2-7, is as follows: GAGVSQSPSNKVTEKGKDVELRCDPISGHTALYWYRQSLGQGLEFLIYFQGNSAPDKSGLPSDRFSAERTGGSVSTLTIQRTQQEDSAVYLCASSRKWDRVYEQYFGPGTRLTVT.

The rearrangement links TRBV2 to TRBJ2-7; weak D call: TRBD2 (6 bases). Trimming removed 6 bases from V and 10 bases from J, with 16 bases in between. The CDR3 runs 12 residues. Germline values: CDR1 SNHLY, CDR2 FYNNEI. DNA for the CDR3: TGTGCCAGCAGCGTTGGGACTTTGGTTCAGTACTTC. This codes for CASSVGTLVQYF.

The V gene is TRBV7-9, the J gene TRBJ2-3; D gene ambiguous. Trimming stripped 4 bases from V and 9 bases from J, with 11 bases between. Germline assignment: CDR1 SEHNR and CDR2 FQNEAQ (reference sequence). The CDR3 consists of 12 residues. CDR3 loop: CASSSRTGTQYF. DNA of the CDR3: TGTGCCAGCAGCTCACGTACCGGCACGCAGTATTTT.

The chain carries TRBV11-2 and TRBJ2-1; 10 bases are shared with TRBD2. This CDR3 is 17 amino acids long. V shed 1 base, J shed 10 bases, and the junction held 13 bases outside the gene matches. The germline V gene has CDR1 SGHAT and CDR2 FQNNGV. CDR3 amino acids: CASSLGPAGGPLGEQFF. CDR3 sequence (DNA): TGTGCCAGCAGCTTAGGCCCAGCGGGAGGGCCTCTTGGGGAGCAGTTCTTC.

Remarks on this clone: Other DNA sequences in the sample encode the same CDR3. This chain joins TRBV5-1 and TRBJ2-5; 7 bases are a match to TRBD2. This CDR3 is built from 15 residues. With V trimmed by 0 bases and J by 3 bases, 5 bases remained unmatched. Germline CDR1 SGHRS, CDR2 YFSETQ. CDR3 residues: CASSLAGTTEETQYF. In DNA form, the CDR3 reads TGCGCCAGCAGCTTGGCCGGGACTACAGAAGAGACCCAGTACTTC.

In regard to this clone: Other nucleotide sequences in the sample specify the same CDR3. The CDR3 region has the DNA TGTGCCAGCAGCCCGGGACAGACCTATGGCTACACCTTC. Its translation: CASSPGQTYGYTF. The V call is TRBV14, the J call TRBJ1-2; 7 bases fit TRBD1. Looked up from germline, CDR1 is SGHDN and CDR2 is FVKESK. The CDR3 has 13 residues. Losses at the gene ends were 4 bases for V and 4 bases for J; bases not matched to a gene: 3. The full variable domain, completed using reference TRBV14 and TRBJ1-2, is EAGVTQFPSHSVIEKGQTVTLRCDPISGHDNLYWYRRVMGKEIKFLLHFVKESKQDESGMPNNRFLAERTGGTYSTLKVQPAELEDSGVYFCASSPGQTYGYTFGSGTRLTVV.

This chain uses TRBV28 with TRBJ1-1; tentatively, D is TRBD1 (5 bases). Germline assignment: CDR1 MDHEN and CDR2 SYDVKM. The CDR3 extends over 14 amino acids. V was clipped by 8 bases and J by 6 bases, with 19 bases between them. CDR3 DNA sequence: TGTGCCAGCCTAGATTGGGGGGGAGGATCTGAAGCTTTCTTT. It encodes CASLDWGGGSEAFF. Supplemented by reference TRBV28 and TRBJ1-1, the full variable domain reads DVKVTQSSRYLVKRTGEKVFLECVQDMDHENMFWYRQDPGLGLRLIYFSYDVKMKEKGDIPEGYSVSREKKERFSLILESASTNQTSMYLCASLDWGGGSEAFFGQGTRLTVV.

The chain is built from TRBV4-3 and TRBJ2-1; tentative D call: TRBD2 (5 bases). V gave up 0 bases and J gave up 6 bases, with 12 bases separating them. Germline V gene data show CDR1 as LGHNA and CDR2 as YSLEER. The CDR3 sequence is 15 residues long. The CDR3 DNA reads TGCGCCAGCAGCCAAGATATGGGAGACGGCAATGAGCAGTTCTTC. As protein: CASSQDMGDGNEQFF.

This chain connects TRBV5-4 to TRBJ1-4; 10 nucleotides align to TRBD1. There are 18 residues in the CDR3. Germline CDR1 SGHNT, CDR2 YYREEE (reference sequence). Trimming took 0 bases from V and 0 from J; bases not matched to a gene: 5. This chain's CDR3 is CASSLARDRGATNEKLFF. The CDR3 DNA reads as TGTGCCAGCAGCTTGGCCCGGGACAGGGGTGCAACTAATGAAAAACTGTTTTTT.

On this clone itself: Other DNA sequences in this specimen translate into the identical CDR3. This chain connects TRBV4-1 to TRBJ1-1; D unresolved. Germline V gene data show CDR1 as MGHRA and CDR2 as YSYEKL. This CDR3 has 13 amino acids. The ends were cut back, 3 bases at V and 4 bases at J, with 9 bases in the middle. Here the CDR3 DNA reads TGCGCCAGCAGCCAGGGGTGGGGCACTGAAGCTTTCTTT. Encoded protein: CASSQGWGTEAFF.

The CDR3 bases are TGTGCCAGCAGAAGTGGAAGCGGGAGCCGCTACGAGCAGTACTTC. Encoded protein: CASRSGSGSRYEQYF. The genes are TRBV5-3 and TRBJ2-7; 8 nucleotides agree with TRBD2. TRBV5-3 is noted as an ORF with a role that remains uncertain. The CDR3 extends over 15 amino acids. With V trimmed by 8 bases and J by 3 bases, 13 bases remained unmatched.

This chain connects TRBV7-9 to TRBJ1-1, with TRBD1 identical over 10 bases. V trimming: 2 bases; J trimming: 4 bases; junction bases outside the gene matches: 7. Germline values: CDR1 SEHNR, CDR2 FQNEAQ (reference sequence). CDR3 length equals 16 residues. CDR3 bases: TGTGCCAGCAGCTTACTTAGACAGGGGGCCTTCACTGAAGCTTTCTTT. Translating it yields CASSLLRQGAFTEAFF.

This clone has just a few counts. Within the sample, other DNA sequences also encode this same CDR3. V gene TRBV5-8 combines with J gene TRBJ1-1; 7 bases fit TRBD1. There are 14 residues in the CDR3. The ends lost 4 bases at V and 4 bases at J; junction bases unmatched: 7. The germline V gene encodes CDR1 SGHTS and CDR2 YDEGEE. CDR3 DNA: TGTGCCAGCAGCCGACAGGGTCTGGGCACTGAAGCTTTCTTT. Translating gives CASSRQGLGTEAFF. Drawing the rest from reference TRBV5-8 and TRBJ1-1, the complete variable domain is EAGVTQSPTHLIKTRGQQATLRCSPISGHTSVYWYQQALGLGLQFLLWYDEGEERNRGNFPPRFSGRQFPNYSSELNVNALELEDSALYLCASSRQGLGTEAFFGQGTRLTVV.

This clone is a singleton in its sample. CDR3 DNA sequence: TGTGCCAGCAGTTTTACCTACAATGAGCAGTTCTTC. Translation gives CASSFTYNEQFF. This sequence joins TRBV28 and TRBJ2-1; D remains unclear. The CDR3 spans 12 residues. Deletions cut 3 bases from V and 2 bases from J, with 2 bases between. The germline CDR1 and CDR2 sequences are MDHEN and SYDVKM.

This chain joins TRBV4-1 and TRBJ2-4; no reliable D call. Germline V lookup: CDR1 MGHRA, CDR2 YSYEKL. Deletions cut 1 base from V and 8 bases from J, with 18 bases between. The CDR3 totals 16 residues. The CDR3 here is CASSQAALGLMDIQYF. DNA for the CDR3: TGCGCCAGCAGCCAAGCCGCTCTAGGCTTAATGGACATTCAGTACTTC.

The CDR3 loop reads CAWSDPRGTDTQYF. CDR3 nucleotide sequence: TGTGCCTGGAGTGACCCTAGGGGCACAGATACGCAGTATTTT. V usage is TRBV30 and J usage is TRBJ2-3, with no clear D. The CDR3 is made up of 14 amino acids. The V gene lost 1 base and the J gene lost 1 base, with 9 bases spanning the gap. Germline V gene sequence: CDR1 GTSNPN, CDR2 SVGIG (reference sequence). The full variable domain, with the rest looked up from reference TRBV30 and TRBJ2-3, is SQTIHQWPATLVQPVGSPLSLECTVEGTSNPNLYWYRQAAGRGLQLLFYSVGIGQISSEVPQNLSASRPQDRQFILSSKKLLLSDSGFYLCAWSDPRGTDTQYFGPGTRLTVL.

The chain recombines TRBV7-8 with TRBJ1-2, with 7 bases matching TRBD1. CDR3 length equals 14 residues. The V segment lost 3 bases and the J segment 2 bases; nucleotides outside the gene matches: 3. Germline V gives CDR1 SGHVS, CDR2 FQNEAQ. The CDR3 loop reads CASSFDRENYGYTF. The CDR3 nucleotides read TGTGCCAGCAGCTTCGACAGGGAGAACTATGGCTACACCTTC.

As concerns this clone: This may arise from a read error, as a much more abundant clone is one base away. This CDR3 is also generated by other DNA sequences in the sample. The chain has TRBV5-1 and TRBJ2-2; no definite D call. The CDR3 totals 15 residues. Germline CDR1 reads SGHRS; CDR2 reads YFSETQ. Trimming cost V 0 bases and J 1 base, with 7 bases left between them. DNA of the CDR3: TGCGCCAGCAGCTTGGGGGCAGGGAACACCGGGGAGCTGTTTTTT. Its protein product is CASSLGAGNTGELFF. Full variable domain (remainder filled in from reference TRBV5-1 and TRBJ2-2): KAGVTQTPRYLIKTRGQQVTLSCSPISGHRSVSWYQQTPGQGLQFLFEYFSETQRNKGNFPGRFSGRQFSNSRSEMNVSTLELGDSALYLCASSLGAGNTGELFFGEGSRLTVL.

V is TRBV5-1 and J is TRBJ1-1, with TRBD1 as a possible D gene (6 bases). This CDR3 is built from 14 residues. Trimming pared 1 base from V and 5 bases from J, leaving 12 bases between. Germline values: CDR1 SGHRS, CDR2 YFSETQ. The CDR3 sequence is CASSLSGGLTEAFF. For the CDR3, the DNA is TGCGCCAGCAGCTTGAGTGGGGGCCTGACTGAAGCTTTCTTT.

The chain couples TRBV25-1 to TRBJ2-7, with unresolved D. V shed 4 bases and J shed 7 bases, with 14 bases lying between them. Germline V gene data show CDR1 as MGHDK and CDR2 as SYGVNS. The CDR3 is 13 amino acids. The CDR3 reads CASSAFFRAEQYF. The CDR3, as DNA: TGTGCCAGCAGTGCTTTTTTTCGGGCGGAGCAGTACTTC.

The chain combines TRBV4-2 with TRBJ2-2; TRBD1 might be the D (5 bases). V was trimmed by 0 bases and J by 7 bases, leaving 18 bases between them. Germline V CDR1 and CDR2: LGHNA, YNFKEQ. This CDR3 comprises 17 residues. CDR3 in amino acids: CASSQDGAGWWIGELFF. The CDR3 nucleotides read TGTGCCAGCAGCCAAGATGGGGCAGGGTGGTGGATCGGGGAGCTGTTTTTT.

The V gene is TRBV9, the J gene TRBJ1-3; D gene unclear. This CDR3 has 14 amino acids. With 3 bases removed from V and 4 bases from J, the gap between germline ends came to 11 bases. Germline CDR1 and CDR2: SGDLS and YYNGEE. CDR3 in amino acids: CASSGTLRGNTIYF. For the CDR3, the DNA is TGTGCCAGCAGCGGAACGTTGAGAGGAAACACCATATATTTT.

The chain recombines TRBV27 with TRBJ1-3; D is undetermined. CDR3 length: 13 residues. Trimming stripped 3 bases from V and 3 bases from J, with 6 bases between. Germline V gene data show CDR1 as MNHEY and CDR2 as SMNVEV (reference sequence). In DNA form, the CDR3 reads TGTGCCAGCAGTTTTTCGCTTGGAAACACCATATATTTT. Protein product: CASSFSLGNTIYF.

The chain recombines TRBV7-3 with TRBJ2-2; D is uncertain. The CDR3 is 13 amino acids. Germline V lookup: CDR1 SGHTA, CDR2 FQGTGA. The V and J ends lost 3 bases and 5 bases respectively, with 7 bases between them. The CDR3 sequence: CASSFQKTGELFF. In DNA form, the CDR3 reads TGTGCCAGCAGCTTTCAAAAAACCGGGGAGCTGTTTTTT. The whole variable domain, remainder taken from reference TRBV7-3 and TRBJ2-2, is GAGVSQTPSNKVTEKGKYVELRCDPISGHTALYWYRQSLGQGPEFLIYFQGTGAADDSGLPNDRFFAVRPEGSVSTLKIQRTERGDSAVYLCASSFQKTGELFFGEGSRLTVL.

This clone appeared a single time. This rearrangement joins TRBV2 to TRBJ2-7, with TRBD1 matching 9 bases. CDR3 length: 13 residues. With 5 bases clipped from V and 6 bases from J, the junction kept 5 bases outside the gene matches. CDR1 is SNHLY and CDR2 is FYNNEI in the germline V gene. For the CDR3, the DNA is TGTGCCAGCAGTTCGGGACAGGGCTTCGAGCAGTACTTC. Translated: CASSSGQGFEQYF.

The chain is built from TRBV7-3 and TRBJ2-5; tentatively, D is TRBD2 (5 bases). Germline CDR1 is SGHTA and CDR2 is FQGTGA. Trimming shortened V by 1 base and J by 7 bases, and 10 bases separated the two germline ends. This CDR3 region has 13 residues. Here the CDR3 reads CASSLSSVGTQYF. In nucleotides, the CDR3 is TGTGCCAGCAGCTTAAGTAGCGTGGGGACCCAGTACTTC.

V is TRBV9 and J is TRBJ2-6; D ambiguous. Trimming cost V 0 bases and J 2 bases, with 12 bases left between them. This CDR3 region has 17 residues. CDR1 is SGDLS and CDR2 is YYNGEE in the germline V gene. The CDR3 DNA reads TGTGCCAGCAGCGTAGCTATTATCGGGCCTGGGGCCAACGTCCTGACTTTC. This encodes CASSVAIIGPGANVLTF.

The chain recombines TRBV5-1 with TRBJ1-1; D gene ambiguous. The CDR3 has 14 residues. Germline-derived CDR1 and CDR2 are SGHRS and YFSETQ. The V and J ends lost 4 bases and 1 base respectively, with 11 bases between them. CDR3 nucleotide sequence: TGCGCCAGCAGCCTCATGGCGCAGAACACTGAAGCTTTCTTT. This codes for CASSLMAQNTEAFF.

The chain joins TRBV21-1 to TRBJ2-7; the table calls TRBD1, which could not be checked here. TRBV21-1 is marked as a pseudogene. This CDR3 comprises 14 residues. The CDR3 spells CASSTRDRGHEQYF. CDR3 nucleotide sequence: TGTGCCAGCAGCACCCGGGACAGGGGCCACGAGCAGTACTTC.